Below, one T cell receptor beta chain is given with its context. Its target is unknown. The data are from a study of T cells in Graves' hyperthyroidism and ophthalmopathy. Looked up from germline, CDR1 is SQVTM and CDR2 is ANQGSEA. The V gene lost 7 bases and the J gene lost 6 bases, with 7 bases spanning the gap. This CDR3 has 10 residues. General observations from the study: Stable hyperthyroidism was separated from ophthalmopathy by a model based on 13 V-J features. Peripheral blood also featured most of the thyroid clonotypes expanded above 0.001.

Investigators excluded patients with uncontrolled infection, other autoimmune disease, pregnancy or lactation. Each diagnosis was grounded in clinical symptoms, serum thyroxine and TRAb, thyroid ultrasound, and orbital computed tomography. TCR beta CDR3 regions were amplified from RNA. An initial round of RT-PCR targeting the TCR CDR3 relied on the HTBI primer set. MiXCR, run by TCRdb on the multiplex PCR reads, gives a single entry per CDR3 protein. The data show about 700,000 distinct CDR3 sequences, about 45% seen once. The receptor comes from an adult man with Graves' disease, either hyperthyroidism or ophthalmopathy (not recorded which). Material for sequencing was peripheral blood or thyroid tissue (not recorded which). This chain connects TRBV29-1 to TRBJ2-1; D not certain. The CDR3 protein is CSATSNEQFF. The CDR3 nucleotides read TGCAGCGCTACCTCCAATGAGCAGTTCTTC.